This entry lists 25 T cell receptor beta chains sequenced from one sample in a study of tumor and adjacent non-tumor tissue in lung cancer. RNA was extracted from bulk tissue without any cell sorting. Distant lung tissue was collected more than 3 cm away from the tumor edge. TCRbeta libraries were built with three rounds of nested PCR, modified from ARM-PCR. In TCRdb, the multiplex PCR reads were re-called with MiXCR into one record per CDR3 protein. Among tens of thousands of distinct CDR3 sequences listed, more than 65% were seen once. Specimen: distant non-tumor lung tissue. These receptors came from a man aged 65 to 85 with non-small cell lung cancer.

The chain joins TRBV12-3 or TRBV12-4 to TRBJ2-1, with D possibly TRBD1 on 5 matching bases. The CDR3 consists of 11 residues. V was cut by 8 bases and J by 12 bases, with 14 bases left in between. The chain's CDR3 is CASGSLQGQFF. In DNA, the CDR3 is TGTGCCAGCGGCTCCCTGCAGGGGCAGTTCTTC.

This rearrangement joins TRBV18 to TRBJ2-4, with D tentatively TRBD1 (5 bases). The V end lost 8 bases, the J end lost 5 bases, and 13 bases lay between the germline ends. The CDR3 sequence is 13 residues long. In germline, CDR1 is KGHSH, CDR2 LQKENI. Here the CDR3 DNA reads TGTGCCAGCCCGCCTGTGACAGAAAACATTCAGTACTTC. Protein sequence: CASPPVTENIQYF.

As to this clonotype: This may stem from a read error, because a much larger clone lies one nucleotide away. The gene calls are TRBV4-1 and TRBJ2-5; 8 bases align to TRBD2. The CDR3 covers 16 residues. Germline V gives CDR1 MGHRA, CDR2 YSYEKL. V shed 1 base, J shed 2 bases, and the junction held 6 bases outside the gene matches. CDR3 residues: CASSQVLAGEQETQYF. Here the CDR3 DNA reads TGCGCCAGCAGCCAAGTCCTAGCGGGTGAGCAAGAGACCCAGTACTTC.

The table lists this clonotype with a few counts. The V gene is TRBV29-1, the J gene TRBJ1-2; no firm D call. The CDR3 covers 13 residues. The germline CDR1 and CDR2 sequences are SQVTM and ANQGSEA. V lost 5 bases and J 4 bases, leaving 14 bases between the germline ends. CDR3 DNA: TGCAGCGTTCTCAAGACGAGAGTCTATGGCTACACCTTC. Encoded protein: CSVLKTRVYGYTF.

Comments on this clonotype: This may be a read error, as it is one base from a much larger clone. The chain links TRBV4-1 to TRBJ2-5, with D perhaps matching TRBD1 (5 bases). The germline V gene encodes CDR1 MGHRA and CDR2 YSYEKL. The CDR3 is made up of 15 amino acids. CDR3 bases: TGCGCCAGCAGCCAAGACCCGCTGGGGCAAGATACCCAGTACTTC. Translated, it gives CASSQDPLGQDTQYF.

For this clonotype: A read error may account for a junction end that differs from germline. V gene TRBV5-6 combines with J gene TRBJ1-1; 7 nucleotides match TRBD1. There are 13 residues in the CDR3. The germline V gene has CDR1 SGHDT and CDR2 YYEEEE. The chain's CDR3 is CASKQGRGTESFF. The CDR3 DNA follows: TGTGCCAGTAAACAGGGGAGAGGCACTGAATCTTTCTTT.

This CDR3 is CASSQVFSWTGWNEQFF. Written as DNA, the CDR3 is TGCGCCAGCAGCCAAGTCTTTAGCTGGACTGGATGGAATGAGCAGTTCTTC. This chain links TRBV4-1 with TRBJ2-1; D perhaps matches TRBD2 (5 bases). Trimming took 1 base from V and 7 from J, leaving 20 bases between them. The CDR3 spans 17 residues. Germline CDR1 is MGHRA and CDR2 is YSYEKL.

Comment on this clonotype: A clone one base away is much larger, so this may be a read error. This chain links TRBV12-3 or TRBV12-4 with TRBJ2-5; D gene unclear. The CDR3 is 14 residues long. The CDR3, as DNA: TGTGCCAGCAGTCACTTTGAGTACCAAGAGATCCAGTACTTC. It translates to CASSHFEYQEIQYF.

This clonotype was detected ten times or more. The chain is built from TRBV12-5 and TRBJ1-3; TRBD1 matches at 7 bases. Trimming cost V 5 bases and J 4 bases; bases outside gene matches: 5. Germline V gene lookup returns CDR1 LGHNT and CDR2 FRNRAP. CDR3 length equals 14 residues. The chain's CDR3 is CASGPLDRGNTIYF. DNA for the CDR3: TGTGCTAGTGGTCCCCTGGACAGGGGAAACACCATATATTTT.

On this clonotype: This may be a read error, as it is one base from a much larger clone. J is TRBJ2-7 and V is TRBV6-6; TRBD2 matches 8 bases. This CDR3 comprises 16 residues. Germline V gene lookup returns CDR1 MNHNY and CDR2 SVGAGI (reference sequence). The CDR3 here is CASSKTSGGGIYVQYF. The CDR3 DNA is TGTGCCAGCAGCAAAACTAGCGGAGGAGGGATCTACGTGCAGTACTTC.

This clonotype showed up just a few times. As the CDR3 is not closed by the conserved phenylalanine or tryptophan, this likely results from a read error. No DNA is shown, since the ends of the CDR3 on it are uncertain; the CDR3 is the one TCRdb lists. This chain uses TRBV6-5 with TRBJ2-1; no check of the table's D call, TRBD1, against the DNA was made. The CDR3 sequence runs 14 residues, both termini included. From germline, CDR1 is MNHEY and CDR2 SVGAGI. The CDR3 is CASSYRGPGPKDWS.

The V and J genes are TRBV11-2 and TRBJ2-2; D tentatively reads TRBD1 or TRBD2 (5 bases each). Germline V gene data show CDR1 as SGHAT and CDR2 as FQNNGV. The CDR3 consists of 16 residues. The V end was cut by 4 bases, the J end by 9 bases, with 21 bases between. The CDR3 DNA follows: TGTGCCAGCAGCTCAGTGGGCAGAGGGGTTGTCAGGGAGCTGTTTTTT. Residues: CASSSVGRGVVRELFF.

This clonotype showed up many times. The rearrangement links TRBV6-6 to TRBJ2-1; TRBD2 agrees at 8 bases. The CDR3 has 17 amino acids. Trimming at V came to 2 bases and at J to 4 bases, leaving 10 bases not matched to a gene. The germline V gene encodes CDR1 MNHNY and CDR2 SVGAGI (reference sequence). The CDR3 is CASSYRPVGGEYNEQFF. The CDR3 DNA follows: TGTGCCAGCAGTTACCGTCCAGTCGGGGGGGAATACAATGAGCAGTTCTTC.

For this clonotype: One end of the junction fails to match germline, which may point to a read error. The chain joins TRBV4-3 to TRBJ1-2; maybe TRBD1 (5 bases). The CDR3 contains 14 residues. CDR1 is LGHNA, CDR2 YSLEER, per germline. CDR3 protein: CPSNQDLGAGRYTF. CDR3 nucleotides: TGCCCCAGCAACCAAGACCTCGGGGCAGGACGCTACACCTTC.

V is TRBV7-9 and J is TRBJ2-5; 9 bases line up with TRBD1. Trimming removed 8 bases from V and 5 bases from J; junction bases left unmatched: 6. Germline-derived CDR1 and CDR2 are SEHNR and FQNEAQ (reference sequence). The CDR3 runs to 13 residues. For the CDR3, the DNA is TGTGCCAGCGACAGGGGGTCGGGGGAGACCCAGTACTTC. Translating it yields CASDRGSGETQYF.

The J gene is TRBJ2-3, the V gene TRBV11-2; TRBD2 aligns across 10 bases. With V trimmed by 7 bases and J by 8 bases, 15 bases remained unmatched. Germline V gene lookup returns CDR1 SGHAT and CDR2 FQNNGV. The CDR3 has 16 amino acids. CDR3 region: CASTPNLAGAPVTQYF. CDR3 DNA sequence: TGTGCCAGCACCCCCAACCTAGCGGGAGCCCCTGTTACGCAGTATTTT.

Turning to this clonotype: Germline is not matched at one junction end, which may reflect a read error. This chain uses TRBV11-1 with TRBJ2-7, with D perhaps TRBD1 (6 bases). The length of the CDR3 is 15 residues. Germline V gene lookup returns CDR1 SGHAT and CDR2 FQDESV (reference sequence). The CDR3 sequence: CASSSSATGTYKQYF. The CDR3 nucleotides are TGTGCCAGCAGCTCCTCCGCGACAGGAACCTACAAGCAGTACTTC.

To note about this clonotype: One end of the junction does not line up with germline, which may come from a read error. V and J are TRBV4-2 and TRBJ2-7, with 8 bases that match TRBD1. CDR3 length: 14 amino acids. Germline CDR1 LGHNA, CDR2 YNFKEQ. This CDR3 is CVSSQGQGPYEQYF. CDR3 bases: TGCGTCAGCAGCCAAGGACAGGGTCCCTACGAGCAGTACTTC.

This clonotype was seen once. One end of the junction fails to match germline, which may point to a read error. V is TRBV11-2 and J is TRBJ2-2, with 7 bases lining up with TRBD1. There are 16 residues in the CDR3. Germline V gene sequence: CDR1 SGHAT, CDR2 FQNNGV. The CDR3 nucleotides read TGCGCTAGCAGCTTAGTGGGCACAGGGGTTGTCGGGGAGCTGTCTTTT. This codes for CASSLVGTGVVGELSF.

For this clonotype: This may come from a read error, since a much larger clone is one base off. The V call is TRBV7-8, the J call TRBJ2-1, with D uncertain. Germline V CDR1 and CDR2: SGHVS, FQNEAQ. CDR3 length: 13 residues. The CDR3, as DNA: TGTGCCAGCAGCTTTGGGTCCTACAATGACCAGTTCTTC. This codes for CASSFGSYNDQFF.

This clonotype showed up many times. The chain links TRBV20-1 to TRBJ2-1; 9 nucleotides line up with TRBD2. This CDR3 is built from 14 residues. Losses at the gene ends were 6 bases for V and 5 bases for J; bases not matched to a gene: 8. Germline V lookup: CDR1 DFQATT, CDR2 SNEGSKA (reference sequence). CDR3 in amino acids: CSAFVAGENNEQFF. CDR3 nucleotide sequence: TGCAGTGCCTTTGTAGCGGGAGAGAACAATGAGCAGTTCTTC.

Concerning this clonotype: Being one base from a much bigger clone, this may be a read error. No conserved phenylalanine or tryptophan ends this CDR3, so it is likely a read error. The chain has TRBV28 and TRBJ2-4, with D unresolved. The V end was cut by 4 bases, the J end by 0 bases, with 10 bases between. The CDR3 extends over 15 amino acids. Germline V gene lookup returns CDR1 MDHEN and CDR2 SYDVKM. CDR3 sequence (DNA): TGTGCCAGCAGTTCCTACCCTCTAGCCAAAAACATTCAGTACTCC. Amino acid sequence: CASSSYPLAKNIQYS.

About this clonotype itself: A read error may produce the germline difference seen at one junction end. This chain uses TRBV5-6 with TRBJ2-7; D call uncertain. Germline V CDR1 and CDR2: SGHDT, YYEEEE. This CDR3 spans 15 amino acids. The CDR3 region has the DNA TGTGCCAGCGGCTTGGGATTTCGGGCATTCTACGAGCAGTACTTC. It yields the protein CASGLGFRAFYEQYF.

Points on this clonotype: A read error is possible here, since a much larger clone lies one base away. The chain carries TRBV29-1 and TRBJ1-2; D unresolved. In germline, CDR1 is SQVTM, CDR2 ANQGSEA. This CDR3 is 13 amino acids long. CDR3: CSAYFLQNYDYTF. CDR3 DNA: TGCAGCGCTTACTTTCTACAGAACTATGACTACACCTTC.

To note about this clonotype: One end of the junction fails to match germline, which may point to a read error. The chain joins TRBV4-3 to TRBJ2-6, with D perhaps TRBD1 (5 bases). This CDR3 spans 16 amino acids. The germline CDR1 and CDR2 sequences are LGHNA and YSLEER. The CDR3 spells CASSPSQESGTNVLTF. The CDR3 nucleotides are TGCGCCAGCAGCCCCTCACAGGAGTCTGGGACCAACGTCCTGACTTTC.